This TCR beta chain is from a study of T cell responses to AZD1222 COVID-19 vaccine. Across the whole study: Investigators merged groups given second doses at roughly 4 or roughly 12 weeks. Study-wide points: Seropositive status at baseline applied to only five or six AZD1222 recipients. Once two AZD1222 doses were given, Spike-specific TCR breadth and depth went up.

The CDR3 consists of 16 residues. V was trimmed by 6 bases and J by 4 bases, leaving 18 bases between them. Per germline, CDR1 SGHTA and CDR2 FQGNSA. Worth noting for this clone: Its antigen is not identified.

Assay used: immunoSEQ multiplex PCR; TCRdb lists only in-frame clones, some missing. The table records roughly 100,000 clones, about 86% of them present only once. This receptor was taken from an adult in good health. The chain carries TRBV7-2 and TRBJ2-2; D is unresolved. Sample: peripheral blood, taken on day 0 of AZD1222 vaccination. The CDR3 is CASSQKGTVGTGELFF. The DNA for the CDR3 is TGTGCCAGCAGTCAAAAGGGAACCGTCGGCACCGGGGAGCTGTTTTTT.